A selection of T cell receptor beta chains follows, all from one sample in a study of blood T cell repertoires in COVID-19. Only in-frame clones appear in the TCRdb table, and some are missing; sequencing was by immunoSEQ multiplex PCR. The sample carries 130,000 or so clones, about 88% recorded once. Sample: PBMCs or T cells enriched from blood (not recorded which). The receptors were sampled from a man in his forties with acute COVID-19. CDR3s include the opening cysteine and the closing phenylalanine or tryptophan. A D gene is named only where the DNA matches it firmly. Not every row has a clone size; where given, it reads once, few, many or a size class.

abundance,v_gene,j_gene,d_gene,CDR3nt,CDR3aa
once,TRBV11-1,TRBJ2-2,-,TGTGCCAGCAGCCCCCGAGGTAGCGGCTTCGGCGGGGAGCTGTTTTTT,CASSPRGSGFGGELFF
-,TRBV19,TRBJ1-1,TRBD1,TGTGCCAGTAGTATTGGGCAGGGGGAAGGAGCTTTCTTT,CASSIGQGEGAFF
-,TRBV27,TRBJ2-2,-,TGTGCCAGCAGTTACGCCTCGGGGGTCGGGGAGCTGTTTTTT,CASSYASGVGELFF
-,TRBV7-6,TRBJ1-6,TRBD1,TGTGCCAGCAGCTCGGACAGGGGTCTATCACCCCTCCACTTT,CASSSDRGLSPLHF
-,TRBV28,TRBJ2-7,-,TGTGCCAGCAGTTTATGGGGGAGAGACGAGCAGTACTTC,CASSLWGRDEQYF
-,TRBV3-1/TRBV3-2,TRBJ1-1,-,TGTGCCAGCAGCCAAGTTACGTGGTCTACGGGGGCTTTCTTT,CASSQVTWSTGAFF
once,TRBV5-1,TRBJ1-1,-,TGCGCCAGCAGCCTAGGGGGTTCGACTGAAGCTTTCTTT,CASSLGGSTEAFF
-,TRBV6-5,TRBJ2-2,TRBD2,TGTGCCAGCAGTTTCCTTAGCGGGATGAACACCGGGGAGCTGTTTTTT,CASSFLSGMNTGELFF
-,TRBV9,TRBJ1-1,-,TGTGCCAGCAGCGTAGGGACAGCCAACACTGAAGCTTTCTTT,CASSVGTANTEAFF
once,TRBV28,TRBJ1-5,-,TGTGCCAGCAGTTTAGGAGGCCAGCCCCAGCATTTT,CASSLGGQPQHF
-,TRBV6-5,TRBJ1-1,TRBD1,TGTGCCAGCACCAAAGACGGGACAGGGGGCCCTGCTTTCTTT,CASTKDGTGGPAFF
-,TRBV5-4,TRBJ2-3,TRBD2,TGTGCCAGCGCCCCGGGGGGGACTCCGGGAGATACGCAGTATTTT,CASAPGGTPGDTQYF
-,TRBV2,TRBJ1-5,-,TGTGCCAGCGGCTGGGGGGGGCCCCAGCATTTT,CASGWGGPQHF
-,TRBV6-5,TRBJ1-1,-,TGTGCCAGCCAGGGGTGGGGGACACCGAACACTGAAGCTTTCTTT,CASQGWGTPNTEAFF
-,TRBV19,TRBJ1-1,TRBD1,TGTGCCAGTAGTATCCTCGGACAGGCGTTGGGGAACACTGAAGCTTTCTTT,CASSILGQALGNTEAFF
once,TRBV5-1,TRBJ1-1,-,TGCGCCAGCAGCCAGGGCCCAGGGGTCCTGAACACTGAAGCTTTCTTT,CASSQGPGVLNTEAFF
-,TRBV11-2,TRBJ2-1,TRBD2,TGTGCCAGCAGCCCCAGCGGGGCTAGTCTGGAACCGTTCTTC,CASSPSGASLEPFF
-,TRBV2,TRBJ1-1,TRBD1,TGTGCCAGCAGTACCCGACAGGGACACACTGAAGCTTTCTTT,CASSTRQGHTEAFF
-,TRBV27,TRBJ2-3,-,TGTGCCAGCAGTTTGGAGCTTCCTAGCACAGATACGCAGTATTTT,CASSLELPSTDTQYF
-,TRBV6-5,TRBJ1-1,-,TGTGCCAGCAGTTTACAGGGCACTGAAGCTTTCTTT,CASSLQGTEAFF
-,TRBV18,TRBJ1-2,TRBD1,TGTGCCAGCTCAACGGGACAGGGGGCAAATGGCTACACCTTC,CASSTGQGANGYTF
few,TRBV7-9,TRBJ1-5,TRBD1,TGTGCCAGCAGCTCCTGGGACAGTAACAATCAGCCCCAGCATTTT,CASSSWDSNNQPQHF
once,TRBV7-7,TRBJ2-2,TRBD1,TGTGCTAGCAGCTTAGCGACAGGGGGAACCGGGGAGCTGTTTTTT,CASSLATGGTGELFF
-,TRBV19,TRBJ2-3,TRBD1,TGTGCCAGTCGCAAGGGGGCGAGTGGAGATACGCAGTATTTT,CASRKGASGDTQYF
-,TRBV27,TRBJ2-7,TRBD2,TGTGCCAGCTCTCCGGGGGGGGGCCCTACCTACGAGCAGTACTTC,CASSPGGGPTYEQYF
-,TRBV21-1,TRBJ1-1,-,TGTGCCAGCAGCAAAGATCGGCCCCGAGGAACTGAAGCTTTCTTT,CASSKDRPRGTEAFF
-,TRBV10-3,TRBJ2-3,-,TGTGCCATCAGTGAGCGGGGTAGCACAGATACGCAGTATTTT,CAISERGSTDTQYF
-,TRBV4-2,TRBJ2-1,-,TGTGCCAGCAGTCCTAACAGGGAGAATGAGCAGTTCTTC,CASSPNRENEQFF
once,TRBV7-2,TRBJ1-2,-,TGTGCCAGCAGCTTAGTAGCGGCGGCCCATGGCTACACCTTC,CASSLVAAAHGYTF
-,TRBV5-1,TRBJ2-3,TRBD1,TGCGCCAGCAGACCTGGACAGGGTAACACAGATACGCAGTATTTT,CASRPGQGNTDTQYF
once,TRBV5-4,TRBJ2-3,TRBD2,TGTGCCAGCAGGTACGGCGGGCGGCGGGGGGACACAGATACGCAGTATTTT,CASRYGGRRGDTDTQYF
-,TRBV6-5,TRBJ2-7,-,TGTGCCAGCAGTTACACAGGGATGTACTACGAGCAGTACTTC,CASSYTGMYYEQYF
-,TRBV2,TRBJ1-1,TRBD1,TGTGCCAGCAGTGAAACCCTGACAGGGCTGAACACTGAAGCTTTCTTT,CASSETLTGLNTEAFF
few,TRBV10-3,TRBJ2-7,-,TGTGCCATCAGTGAGTCGGCTAGCAGCCCCTACGAGCAGTACTTC,CAISESASSPYEQYF
-,TRBV19,TRBJ2-5,-,TGTGCCAGTAGTACGGGACTGATACAAGAGACCCAGTACTTC,CASSTGLIQETQYF
once,TRBV2,TRBJ2-1,TRBD2,TGTGCCAGCAGGCAGACTAGCGGGAGAGTGAATGAGCAGTTCTTC,CASRQTSGRVNEQFF
-,TRBV10-1,TRBJ2-3,-,TGCGCCAGCAGTGGAGTCTTCCACCCCACAGATACGCAGTATTTT,CASSGVFHPTDTQYF
-,TRBV28,TRBJ1-5,-,TGTGCCAGCGGCCGGGGGGGAGCCCAGCATTTT,CASGRGGAQHF
-,TRBV19,TRBJ1-2,TRBD1,TGTGCCAGTAGTATAGGGGGACAGGCGCCTTATGGCTACACCTTC,CASSIGGQAPYGYTF
-,TRBV7-2,TRBJ2-7,TRBD1,TGTGCCAGCAGCCGGACAGGCCCTACCTCCTACGAGCAGTACTTC,CASSRTGPTSYEQYF
-,TRBV25-1,TRBJ2-5,-,TGTGCCAGCAGTTCATACAGGGAAGAGACCCAGTACTTC,CASSSYREETQYF
-,TRBV11-3,TRBJ2-2,-,TGTGCCAGCAGCTTAGAACAAGGGGCTTCGAACACCGGGGAGCTGTTTTTT,CASSLEQGASNTGELFF
-,TRBV6-5,TRBJ1-2,-,TGTGCCAGCAGTTACTCAGGAGGGGCCATTATCTATGGCTACACCTTC,CASSYSGGAIIYGYTF
once,TRBV30,TRBJ1-1,-,TGTGCCTGGAGTGTATTGTCGGACACTGAAGCTTTCTTT,CAWSVLSDTEAFF
once,TRBV3-1/TRBV3-2,TRBJ2-1,TRBD2,TGTGCCAGCAGCCAAGATAGCGGGCTCCTCTACAATGAGCAGTTCTTC,CASSQDSGLLYNEQFF
-,TRBV2,TRBJ2-3,-,TGTGCCAGCTTTTTGGGGGGTGCTACGCAGTATTTT,CASFLGGATQYF
once,TRBV27,TRBJ2-7,TRBD2,TGTGCCATCCCACCGGGACTAGCGGGAGGAAGGTACGAGCAGTACTTC,CAIPPGLAGGRYEQYF
few,TRBV15,TRBJ2-3,TRBD2,TGTGCCACCAATAAGGGGAGGGCCGAGGATACGCAGTATTTT,CATNKGRAEDTQYF
-,TRBV18,TRBJ1-6,-,TGTGCCAGCTCACCAGTTGACAGCAATAATTCACCCCTCCACTTT,CASSPVDSNNSPLHF
-,TRBV12-3/TRBV12-4,TRBJ2-4,-,TGTGCCAGCAGTTTTGCGGGGAAAAACATTCAGTACTTC,CASSFAGKNIQYF
-,TRBV11-3,TRBJ2-1,TRBD2,TGTGCCAGCAGCATGCGGCGGGGGGGCCACAATGAGCAGTTCTTC,CASSMRRGGHNEQFF
-,TRBV9,TRBJ2-5,-,TGTGCCAGCAGCGTTCGGGGGGCTGGGCAAGAGACCCAGTACTTC,CASSVRGAGQETQYF
-,TRBV7-8,TRBJ2-7,-,TGTGCCAGCAGCTTAGTTCAGGGCTCATCCTACGAGCAGTACTTC,CASSLVQGSSYEQYF
-,TRBV5-1,TRBJ2-7,TRBD1,TGCGCCAGCAGAACCGACAGGGAGTACGAGCAGTACTTC,CASRTDREYEQYF
-,TRBV24-1,TRBJ2-1,TRBD1,TGTGCCACCAGTGATTTTGGGACAGGGAAAAGAAAGCAGTTCTTC,CATSDFGTGKRKQFF
-,TRBV5-1,TRBJ1-1,-,TGCGCCAGCAGCTTCGGGACAACTGAAGCTTTCTTT,CASSFGTTEAFF
few,TRBV3-1/TRBV3-2,TRBJ2-7,TRBD2,TGTGCCAGCAGCCAGGGGTCTAGCGGGGTTCAGTACTTC,CASSQGSSGVQYF
-,TRBV7-3,TRBJ2-5,TRBD2,TGTGCCAGCAGCTTAAATGGACTAGCGGAACAAGAGACCCAGTACTTC,CASSLNGLAEQETQYF
-,TRBV30,TRBJ2-3,-,TGTGCCTGGGGCCCCGCGACAGATACGCAGTATTTT,CAWGPATDTQYF
-,TRBV6-4,TRBJ2-1,TRBD2,TGTGCCAGCAGTGACTCTCTTTCTAGCGGGGGATACAATGAGCAGTTCTTC,CASSDSLSSGGYNEQFF